This T cell receptor beta chain is from a study of cytomegalovirus exposure and HLA in healthy donors. On the study more broadly: Most genotyped donors, 65% to 90% of about 430, had Caucasian-associated genetic ancestry. Findings of the study overall: Solely CMV serostatus was available to characterize immune exposure. For TCR beta chains, V- and J-gene trimming was later linked to a missense DCLRE1C variant.

The PCR had 60 Vbeta and 13 Jbeta primers. Libraries were prepared by immunoSEQ multiplex PCR; TCRdb keeps only in-frame clonotypes and omits some of them. The sample yields roughly 100,000 clones, under 80% seen once. The donors were healthy bone marrow donors. Germline trimming cut 1 base from V and 4 bases from J; bases unmatched to any gene: 9. Germline values: CDR1 MRHNA, CDR2 SNTAGT. The CDR3 has 16 residues. A note on this clone: Antigen specificity is unknown.

Sequencing input: PBMCs. This sequence was found in a man in his forties or fifties in good health and CMV-seronegative. The chain links TRBV6-4 to TRBJ2-7, with 8 bases identical to TRBD2. CDR3 sequence: CASSDLRAGAAYEQYF. Here the CDR3 DNA reads TGTGCCAGCAGTGACTTACGAGCGGGAGCAGCTTACGAGCAGTACTTC.